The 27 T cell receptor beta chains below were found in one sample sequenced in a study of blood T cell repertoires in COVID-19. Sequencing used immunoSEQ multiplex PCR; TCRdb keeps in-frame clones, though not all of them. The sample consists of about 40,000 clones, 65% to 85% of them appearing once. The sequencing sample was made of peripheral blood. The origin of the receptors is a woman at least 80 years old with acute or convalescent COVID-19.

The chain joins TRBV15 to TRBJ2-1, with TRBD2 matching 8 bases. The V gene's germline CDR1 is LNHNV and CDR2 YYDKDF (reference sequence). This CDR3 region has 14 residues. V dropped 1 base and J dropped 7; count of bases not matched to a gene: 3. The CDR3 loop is CATSRVTSENEQFF. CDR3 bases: TGTGCCACCAGCAGAGTGACTAGCGAGAATGAGCAGTTCTTC.

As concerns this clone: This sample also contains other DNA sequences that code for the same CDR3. In DNA, the CDR3 is TGTGCCAGCAGCGCAGGGACAGCCACTGAAGCTTTCTTT. Protein sequence: CASSAGTATEAFF. The gene calls are TRBV11-2 and TRBJ1-1; 7 positions match TRBD1. This CDR3 has 13 residues. Trimming removed 5 bases from V and 4 bases from J; junction bases left unmatched: 4. Germline V gene lookup returns CDR1 SGHAT and CDR2 FQNNGV. Based on the CDR3 plus reference TRBV11-2 and TRBJ1-1, the full variable domain is EAGVAQSPRYKIIEKRQSVAFWCNPISGHATLYWYQQILGQGPKLLIQFQNNGVVDDSQLPKDRFSAERLKGVDSTLKIQPAKLEDSAVYLCASSAGTATEAFFGQGTRLTVV.

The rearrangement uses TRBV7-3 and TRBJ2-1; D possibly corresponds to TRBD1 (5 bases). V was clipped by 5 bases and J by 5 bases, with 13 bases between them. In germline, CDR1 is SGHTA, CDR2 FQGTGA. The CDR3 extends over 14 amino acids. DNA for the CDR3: TGTGCCAGCAGCCCCAGTGTAGGGGACAATGAGCAGTTCTTC. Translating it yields CASSPSVGDNEQFF.

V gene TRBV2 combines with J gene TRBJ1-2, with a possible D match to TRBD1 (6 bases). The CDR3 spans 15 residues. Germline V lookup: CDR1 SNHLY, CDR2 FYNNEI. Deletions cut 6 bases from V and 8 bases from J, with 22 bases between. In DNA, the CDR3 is TGTGCCAGCAGCCTAGGGGCACAGGGAAATCACGGCTACACCTTC. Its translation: CASSLGAQGNHGYTF.

CDR3 protein: CATAPGQTKETQYF. In DNA form, the CDR3 reads TGTGCCACCGCCCCGGGACAGACTAAGGAGACCCAGTACTTC. The V gene is TRBV6-5, the J gene TRBJ2-5; TRBD1 matches at 7 bases. Per the germline V gene, CDR1 is MNHEY and CDR2 is SVGAGI. This CDR3 is built from 14 residues. The ends lost 10 bases at V and 5 bases at J; junction bases unmatched: 13.

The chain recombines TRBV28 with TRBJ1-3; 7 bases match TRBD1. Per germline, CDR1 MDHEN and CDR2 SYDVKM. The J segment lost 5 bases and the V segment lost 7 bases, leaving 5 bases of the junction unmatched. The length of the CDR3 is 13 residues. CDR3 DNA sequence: TGTGCCAGCACAGGGGGAGGTCGAAACACCATATATTTT. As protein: CASTGGGRNTIYF.

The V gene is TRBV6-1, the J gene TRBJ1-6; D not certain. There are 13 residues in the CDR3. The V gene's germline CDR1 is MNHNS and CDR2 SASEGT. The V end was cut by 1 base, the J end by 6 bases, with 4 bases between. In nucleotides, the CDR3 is TGTGCCAGCAGTGAAGGTAGTAATTCACCCCTCCACTTT. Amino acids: CASSEGSNSPLHF.

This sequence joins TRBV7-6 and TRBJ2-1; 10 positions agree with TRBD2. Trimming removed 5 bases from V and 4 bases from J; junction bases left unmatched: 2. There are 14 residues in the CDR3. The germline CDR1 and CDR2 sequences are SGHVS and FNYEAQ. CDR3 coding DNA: TGTGCCAGCAGCGAACTAGCGGGGTACAATGAGCAGTTCTTC. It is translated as CASSELAGYNEQFF.

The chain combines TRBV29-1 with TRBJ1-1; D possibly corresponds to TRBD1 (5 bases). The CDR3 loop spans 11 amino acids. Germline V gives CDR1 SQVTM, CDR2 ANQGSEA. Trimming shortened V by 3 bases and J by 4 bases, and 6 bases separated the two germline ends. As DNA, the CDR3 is TGCAGCGTTGAGGGGGGCACTGAAGCTTTCTTT. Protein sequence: CSVEGGTEAFF.

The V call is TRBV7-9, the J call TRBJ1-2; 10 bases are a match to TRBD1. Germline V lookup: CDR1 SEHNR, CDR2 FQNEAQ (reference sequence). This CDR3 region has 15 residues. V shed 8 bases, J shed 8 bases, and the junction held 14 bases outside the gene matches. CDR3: CASVETGQGVHGYTF. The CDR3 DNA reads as TGTGCCAGCGTTGAGACCGGACAGGGGGTGCACGGCTACACCTTC. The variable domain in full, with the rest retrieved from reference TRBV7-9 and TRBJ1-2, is DTGVSQNPRHKITKRGQNVTFRCDPISEHNRLYWYRQTLGQGPEFLTYFQNEAQLEKSRLLSDRFSAERPKGSFSTLEIQRTEQGDSAMYLCASVETGQGVHGYTFGSGTRLTVV.

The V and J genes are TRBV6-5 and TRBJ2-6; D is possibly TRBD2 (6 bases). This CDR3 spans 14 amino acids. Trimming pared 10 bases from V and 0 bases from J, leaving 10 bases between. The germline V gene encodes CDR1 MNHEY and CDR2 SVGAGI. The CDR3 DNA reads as TGTGCCACTAGCGCTAGCTCTGGGGCCAACGTCCTGACTTTC. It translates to CATSASSGANVLTF.

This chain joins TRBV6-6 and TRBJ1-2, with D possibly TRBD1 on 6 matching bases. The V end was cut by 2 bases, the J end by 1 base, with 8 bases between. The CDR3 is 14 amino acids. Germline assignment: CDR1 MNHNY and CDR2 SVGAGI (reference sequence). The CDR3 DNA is TGTGCCAGCAGTTACGGGGGCGGTAACTATGGCTACACCTTC. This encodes CASSYGGGNYGYTF.

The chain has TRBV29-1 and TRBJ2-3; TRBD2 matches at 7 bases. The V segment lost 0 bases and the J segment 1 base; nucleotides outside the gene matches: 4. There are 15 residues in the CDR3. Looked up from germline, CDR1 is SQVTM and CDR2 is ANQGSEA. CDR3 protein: CSVEDLTSGTDTQYF. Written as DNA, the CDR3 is TGCAGCGTTGAAGACCTCACTAGCGGCACAGATACGCAGTATTTT.

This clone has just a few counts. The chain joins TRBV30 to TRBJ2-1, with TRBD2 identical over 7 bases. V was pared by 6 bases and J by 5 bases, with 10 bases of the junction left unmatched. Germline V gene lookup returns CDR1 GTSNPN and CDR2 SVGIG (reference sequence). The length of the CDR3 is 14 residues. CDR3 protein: CACPKAGTNNEQFF. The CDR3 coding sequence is TGTGCCTGTCCTAAGGCCGGGACTAACAATGAGCAGTTCTTC.

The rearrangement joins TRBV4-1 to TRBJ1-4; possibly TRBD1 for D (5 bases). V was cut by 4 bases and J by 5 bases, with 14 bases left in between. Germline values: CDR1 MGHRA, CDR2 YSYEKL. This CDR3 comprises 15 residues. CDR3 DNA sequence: TGCGCCAGCAGCCCACCGGAGGGGCTAAATGAAAAACTGTTTTTT. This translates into CASSPPEGLNEKLFF.

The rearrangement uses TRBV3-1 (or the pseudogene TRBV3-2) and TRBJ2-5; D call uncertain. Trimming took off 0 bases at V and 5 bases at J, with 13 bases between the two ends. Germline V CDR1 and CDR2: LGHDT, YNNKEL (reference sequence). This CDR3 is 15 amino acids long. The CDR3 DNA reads TGTGCCAGCAGCCAAGATCAAGGTAGCTGGGAGACCCAGTACTTC. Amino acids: CASSQDQGSWETQYF.

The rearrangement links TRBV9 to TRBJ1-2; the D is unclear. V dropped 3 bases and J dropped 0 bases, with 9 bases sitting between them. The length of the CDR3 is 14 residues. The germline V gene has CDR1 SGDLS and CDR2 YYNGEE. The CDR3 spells CASSAELPNYGYTF. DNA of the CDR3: TGTGCCAGCAGCGCTGAGCTTCCTAACTATGGCTACACCTTC.

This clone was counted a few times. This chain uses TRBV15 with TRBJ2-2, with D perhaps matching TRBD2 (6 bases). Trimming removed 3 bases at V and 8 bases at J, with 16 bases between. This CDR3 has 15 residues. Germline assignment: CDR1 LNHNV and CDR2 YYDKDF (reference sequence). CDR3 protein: CATSRRDSSGGELFF. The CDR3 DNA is TGTGCCACCAGCAGGCGGGACTCCTCAGGGGGGGAGCTGTTTTTT.

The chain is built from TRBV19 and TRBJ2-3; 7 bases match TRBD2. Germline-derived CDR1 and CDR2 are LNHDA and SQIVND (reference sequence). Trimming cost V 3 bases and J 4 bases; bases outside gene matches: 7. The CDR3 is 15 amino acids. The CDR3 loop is CASSIASAGADTQYF. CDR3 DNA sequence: TGTGCCAGTAGTATTGCTAGCGCGGGGGCAGATACGCAGTATTTT.

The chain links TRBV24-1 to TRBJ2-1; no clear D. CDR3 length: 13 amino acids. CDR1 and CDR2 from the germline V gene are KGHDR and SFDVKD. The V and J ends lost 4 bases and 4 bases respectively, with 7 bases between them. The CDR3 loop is CATSDPKYNEQFF. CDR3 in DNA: TGTGCCACCAGTGACCCTAAATACAATGAGCAGTTCTTC.

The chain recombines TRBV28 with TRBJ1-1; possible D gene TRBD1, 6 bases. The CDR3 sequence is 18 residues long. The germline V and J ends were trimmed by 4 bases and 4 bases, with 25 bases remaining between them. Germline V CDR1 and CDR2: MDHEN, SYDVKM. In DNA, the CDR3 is TGTGCCAGCAGTTCTTACCTGCTTCCGGACAGTTGGAGCACTGAAGCTTTCTTT. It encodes CASSSYLLPDSWSTEAFF.

DNA of the CDR3: TGTGCCAGCTCACCACCAGCGGGAGGGTACGAGCAGTACTTC. It is translated as CASSPPAGGYEQYF. The chain uses TRBV18 and TRBJ2-7; TRBD2 agrees at 10 bases. V lost 0 bases to trimming and J lost 4 bases; unmatched junction nucleotides: 0. Germline CDR1 and CDR2: KGHSH and LQKENI. CDR3 length: 14 amino acids. Variable domain in full (rest from reference TRBV18 and TRBJ2-7): NAGVMQNPRHLVRRRGQEARLRCSPMKGHSHVYWYRQLPEEGLKFMVYLQKENIIDESGMPKERFSAEFPKEGPSILRIQQVVRGDSAAYFCASSPPAGGYEQYFGPGTRLTVT.

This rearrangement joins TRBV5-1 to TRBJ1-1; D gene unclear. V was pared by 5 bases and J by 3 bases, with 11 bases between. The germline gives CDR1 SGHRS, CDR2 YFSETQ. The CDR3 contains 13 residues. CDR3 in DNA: TGCGCCAGCAGTCCCGAACTATACACTGAAGCTTTCTTT. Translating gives CASSPELYTEAFF.

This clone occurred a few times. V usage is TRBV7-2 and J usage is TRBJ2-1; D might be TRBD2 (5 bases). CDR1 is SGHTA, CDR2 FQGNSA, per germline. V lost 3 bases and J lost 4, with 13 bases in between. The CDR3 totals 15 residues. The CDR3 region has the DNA TGTGCCAGCAGCTTTTCAAGCGGATCTTACAATGAGCAGTTCTTC. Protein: CASSFSSGSYNEQFF. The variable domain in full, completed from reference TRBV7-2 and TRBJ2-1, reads GAGVSQSPSNKVTEKGKDVELRCDPISGHTALYWYRQSLGQGLEFLIYFQGNSAPDKSGLPSDRFSAERTGGSVSTLTIQRTQQEDSAVYLCASSFSSGSYNEQFFGPGTRLTVL.

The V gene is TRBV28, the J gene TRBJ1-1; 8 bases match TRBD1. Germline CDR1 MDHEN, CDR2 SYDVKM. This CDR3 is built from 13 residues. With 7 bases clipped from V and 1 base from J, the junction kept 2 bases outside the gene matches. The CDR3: CASKTGANTEAFF. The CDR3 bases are TGTGCCAGCAAGACAGGGGCGAACACTGAAGCTTTCTTT.

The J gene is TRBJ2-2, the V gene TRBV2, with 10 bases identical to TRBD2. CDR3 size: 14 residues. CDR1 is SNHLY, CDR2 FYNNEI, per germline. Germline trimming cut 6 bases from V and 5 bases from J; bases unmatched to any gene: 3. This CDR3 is CASRRAGGTGELFF. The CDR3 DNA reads TGTGCCAGCAGGAGAGCGGGAGGGACCGGGGAGCTGTTTTTT.

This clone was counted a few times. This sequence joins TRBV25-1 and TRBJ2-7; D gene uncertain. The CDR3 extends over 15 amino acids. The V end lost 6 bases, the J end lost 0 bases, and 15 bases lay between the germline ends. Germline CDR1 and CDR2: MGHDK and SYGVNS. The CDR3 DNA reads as TGTGCCAGCAGGAAATCTGAGACAAGCTCCTACGAGCAGTACTTC. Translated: CASRKSETSSYEQYF.